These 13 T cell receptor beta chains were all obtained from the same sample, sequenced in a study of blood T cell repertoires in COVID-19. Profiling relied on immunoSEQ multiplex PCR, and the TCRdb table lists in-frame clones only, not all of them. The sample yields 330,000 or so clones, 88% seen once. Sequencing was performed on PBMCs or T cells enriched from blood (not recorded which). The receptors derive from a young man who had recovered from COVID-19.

CDR3 nucleotides: TGCGCCAGCAGCCAAGACCCGGGGAACTATGGCTACACCTTC. It is translated as CASSQDPGNYGYTF. The rearrangement joins TRBV4-1 to TRBJ1-2, with unresolved D. Germline V gene sequence: CDR1 MGHRA, CDR2 YSYEKL. V lost 0 bases, J lost 2 bases, and 7 bases lay in between. The CDR3 has 14 residues.

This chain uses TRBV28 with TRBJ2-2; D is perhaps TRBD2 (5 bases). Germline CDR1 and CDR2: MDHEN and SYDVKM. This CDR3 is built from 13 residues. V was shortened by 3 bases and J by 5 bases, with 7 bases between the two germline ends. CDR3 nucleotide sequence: TGTGCCAGCAGTTTTCCGGGAACCGGGGAGCTGTTTTTT. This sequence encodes CASSFPGTGELFF.

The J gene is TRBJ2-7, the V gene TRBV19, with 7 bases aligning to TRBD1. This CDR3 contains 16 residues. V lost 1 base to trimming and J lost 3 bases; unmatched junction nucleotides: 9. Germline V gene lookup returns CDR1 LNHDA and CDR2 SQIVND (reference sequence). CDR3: CASSIAGQSDGYEQYF. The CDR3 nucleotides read TGTGCCAGTAGTATAGCGGGACAGAGCGACGGCTACGAGCAGTACTTC. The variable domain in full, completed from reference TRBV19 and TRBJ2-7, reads DGGITQSPKYLFRKEGQNVTLSCEQNLNHDAMYWYRQDPGQGLRLIYYSQIVNDFQKGDIAEGYSVSREKKESFPLTVTSAQKNPTAFYLCASSIAGQSDGYEQYFGPGTRLTVT.

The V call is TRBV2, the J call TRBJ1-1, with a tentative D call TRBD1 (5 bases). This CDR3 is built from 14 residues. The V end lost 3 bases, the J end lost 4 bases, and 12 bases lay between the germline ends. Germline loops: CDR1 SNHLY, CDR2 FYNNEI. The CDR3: CASSDGRARTEAFF. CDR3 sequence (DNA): TGTGCCAGCAGTGACGGCAGGGCTCGCACTGAAGCTTTCTTT. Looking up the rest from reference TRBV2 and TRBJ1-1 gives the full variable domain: EPEVTQTPSHQVTQMGQEVILRCVPISNHLYFYWYRQILGQKVEFLVSFYNNEISEKSEIFDDQFSVERPDGSNFTLKIRSTKLEDSAMYFCASSDGRARTEAFFGQGTRLTVV.

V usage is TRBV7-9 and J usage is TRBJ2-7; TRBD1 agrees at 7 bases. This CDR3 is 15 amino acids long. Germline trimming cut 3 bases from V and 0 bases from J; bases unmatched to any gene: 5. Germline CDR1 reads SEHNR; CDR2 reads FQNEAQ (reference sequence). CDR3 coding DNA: TGTGCCAGCAGCTTTATCGGGACAGTCTCCTACGAGCAGTACTTC. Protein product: CASSFIGTVSYEQYF.

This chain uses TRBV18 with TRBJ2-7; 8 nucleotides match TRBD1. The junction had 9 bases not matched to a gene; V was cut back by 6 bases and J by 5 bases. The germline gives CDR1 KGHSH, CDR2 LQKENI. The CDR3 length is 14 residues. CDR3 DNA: TGTGCCAGCTCGCCTCGGACAGGGTCGGACGAGCAGTACTTC. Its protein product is CASSPRTGSDEQYF.

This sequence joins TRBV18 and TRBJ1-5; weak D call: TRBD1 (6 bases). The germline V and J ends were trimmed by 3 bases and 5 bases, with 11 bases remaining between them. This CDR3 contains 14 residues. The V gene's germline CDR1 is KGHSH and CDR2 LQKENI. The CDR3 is CASSPGRGDQPQHF. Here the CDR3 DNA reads TGTGCCAGCTCACCGGGCAGGGGCGATCAGCCCCAGCATTTT.

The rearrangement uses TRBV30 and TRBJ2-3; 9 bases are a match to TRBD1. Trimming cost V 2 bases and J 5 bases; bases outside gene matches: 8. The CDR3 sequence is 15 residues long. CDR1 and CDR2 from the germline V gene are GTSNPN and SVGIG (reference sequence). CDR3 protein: CAWSLTGGLGDTQYF. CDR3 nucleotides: TGTGCCTGGAGTCTCACAGGGGGCCTTGGAGATACGCAGTATTTT.

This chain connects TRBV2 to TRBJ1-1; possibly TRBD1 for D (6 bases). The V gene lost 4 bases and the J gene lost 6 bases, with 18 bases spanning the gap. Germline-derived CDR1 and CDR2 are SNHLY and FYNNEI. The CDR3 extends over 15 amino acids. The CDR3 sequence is CASSVRTVSRAEAFF. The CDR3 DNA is TGTGCCAGCAGTGTAAGGACAGTCTCTAGGGCTGAAGCTTTCTTT.

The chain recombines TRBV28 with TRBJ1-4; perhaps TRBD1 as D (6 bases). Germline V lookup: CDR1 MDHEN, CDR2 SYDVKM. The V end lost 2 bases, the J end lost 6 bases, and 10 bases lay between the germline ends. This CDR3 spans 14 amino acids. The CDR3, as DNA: TGTGCCAGCAGTTTAAGGGACACATATGAAAAACTGTTTTTT. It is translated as CASSLRDTYEKLFF.

As DNA, the CDR3 is TGTGCCAGTAGAGGGGGTATAGTCGGAGCGCGTAATCAAAGCTCCTACAATGAGCAGTTCTTC. It specifies CASRGGIVGARNQSSYNEQFF. The V and J genes are TRBV19 and TRBJ2-1; TRBD1 might be the D (6 bases). V lost 6 bases and J 0 bases, leaving 30 bases between the germline ends. Germline CDR1 and CDR2: LNHDA and SQIVND (reference sequence). CDR3 length: 21 residues.

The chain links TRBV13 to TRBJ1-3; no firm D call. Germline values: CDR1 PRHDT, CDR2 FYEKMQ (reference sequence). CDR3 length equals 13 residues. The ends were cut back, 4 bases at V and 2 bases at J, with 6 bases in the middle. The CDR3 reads CASSSHPGNTIYF. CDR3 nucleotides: TGTGCCAGCAGCTCACATCCTGGAAACACCATATATTTT.

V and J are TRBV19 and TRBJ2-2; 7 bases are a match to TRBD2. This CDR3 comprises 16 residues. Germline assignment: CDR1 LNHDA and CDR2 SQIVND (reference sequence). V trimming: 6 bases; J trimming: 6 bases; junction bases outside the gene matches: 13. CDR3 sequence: CASSPLGGRRPGELFF. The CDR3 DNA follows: TGTGCCAGTAGCCCCCTGGGGGGGAGGAGACCCGGGGAGCTGTTTTTT.